A selection of T cell receptor beta chains follows, all from one sample in a study of cytomegalovirus exposure and HLA in healthy donors. Profiled with immunoSEQ multiplex PCR; TCRdb holds only in-frame clones, not every one. The table lists about 150,000 clones, 55% to 85% of them singletons. Sequences were obtained from PBMCs. All receptors come from a middle-aged man in good health and CMV-seronegative. CDR3s include the opening cysteine and the closing phenylalanine or tryptophan. A D gene is named only where the DNA matches it firmly. The size entry is marked missing in some rows and otherwise reads once, few, many or a size class.

>TRBJ1-6|.|.|TRBV7-2
TGTGCCAGCAGCTTGTCCAGGGGCCTTAATTCACCCCTCCACTTT
CASSLSRGLNSPLHF
>TRBJ2-6|.|.|TRBV30
TGTGCCTGGAGTGTACTCTTTGTCAGGGCCAACGTCCTGACTTTC
CAWSVLFVRANVLTF
>TRBJ1-2|.|.|TRBV30
TGTGCCTGGAGTGTAGCGCTGTATGGCTACACCTTC
CAWSVALYGYTF
>TRBJ2-1|.|.|TRBV7-9
TGTGCCAGCAGCTTAGAGCGACCACGATCAGAGCAGTTCTTC
CASSLERPRSEQFF
>TRBJ2-3|.|TRBD2|TRBV19
TGTGCCAGTAGGAACCTAGCGGGGGGGCTCGGTGATACGCAGTATTTT
CASRNLAGGLGDTQYF
>TRBJ1-3|.|TRBD1|TRBV6-1
TGTGCCAGCAGAGCGGGACAGGCTGGAAACACCATATATTTT
CASRAGQAGNTIYF
>TRBJ2-3|.|TRBD2|TRBV5-1
TGCGCCAGCAGCCCCTGGACTAGCGGGGGGCCCACAGATACGCAGTATTTT
CASSPWTSGGPTDTQYF
>TRBJ2-3|.|TRBD2|TRBV5-6
TGTGCCAGCAGCCAGACTGGGCTAGCGGGCACAGATACGCAGTATTTT
CASSQTGLAGTDTQYF
>TRBJ2-7|.|.|TRBV27
TGTGCCAGCAGTTTTGCGGAGGCTACCGAGCAGTACTTC
CASSFAEATEQYF
>TRBJ1-4|.|.|TRBV5-1
TGCGCCAGCAGCTTGGTCGTGGCAGGGATTGAAAAACTGTTTTTT
CASSLVVAGIEKLFF
>TRBJ2-1|.|TRBD2|TRBV13
TGTGCCAGCAGCCCAGCGGGGGAGCAGTTCTTC
CASSPAGEQFF
>TRBJ2-1|few|.|TRBV25-1
TGTGCCAGCAGTGATCGGGCAGGTCTGCGGGTTGAGCAGTTCTTC
CASSDRAGLRVEQFF
>TRBJ1-2|.|TRBD1|TRBV5-5
TGTGCCAGCAGCCGGGGGCCAGGGGGCGATGGCTACACCTTC
CASSRGPGGDGYTF
>TRBJ2-7|.|.|TRBV4-3
TGCGCCAGCAGCCAAGATCATGGCGGTCCCCACGAGCAGTACTTC
CASSQDHGGPHEQYF
>TRBJ2-7|once|TRBD1|TRBV5-1
TGCGCCAGCAGGGGAAACAGGGGGCTCAACACCTACGAGCAGTACTTC
CASRGNRGLNTYEQYF
>TRBJ2-7|few|.|TRBV5-6
TGTGCCAGCGGGGAGGGGGGGCCCTACGAGCAGTACTTC
CASGEGGPYEQYF
>TRBJ1-1|.|.|TRBV28
TGTGCCAGCACCCTGACAGTTATGAACACTGAAGCTTTCTTT
CASTLTVMNTEAFF
>TRBJ2-2|.|TRBD2|TRBV4-3
TGCGCCAGCAGCCTTAGCGGGTCCGCGAACACCGGGGAGCTGTTTTTT
CASSLSGSANTGELFF
>TRBJ1-5|once|.|TRBV14
TGTGCCAGCAGCCAGAAAGGAGAGGGCGGAAATCAGCCCCAGCATTTT
CASSQKGEGGNQPQHF
>TRBJ1-4|.|TRBD1|TRBV10-3
TGTGCCATCAGTGAGGGCAGGGGGAATGAAAAACTGTTTTTT
CAISEGRGNEKLFF
>TRBJ2-5|.|TRBD2|TRBV19
TGTGCCAGTACGGGACTAGCGGGGGCCCAAGAGACCCAGTACTTC
CASTGLAGAQETQYF
>TRBJ2-6|few|.|TRBV7-9
TGTGCCGCGCGGGTGGAGGGCCTTCGCGACTCTGGGGCCAACGTCCTGACTTTC
CAARVEGLRDSGANVLTF
>TRBJ2-5|.|.|TRBV5-5
TGTGCCAGCAGCTGGCTGGGCGCTCAAGAGACCCAGTACTTC
CASSWLGAQETQYF
>TRBJ1-1|few|.|TRBV6-1
TGTGCCAGCCTCGGACGGGGAATAGAGAACACTGAAGCTTTCTTT
CASLGRGIENTEAFF
>TRBJ2-1|.|TRBD1|TRBV6-7
TGTGCCAGCAGTTACCCGCCGACAGGGCAAAATGAGCAGTTCTTC
CASSYPPTGQNEQFF
>TRBJ2-7|.|TRBD2|TRBV28
TGTGCCAGCAGGACTAGCGGGAGGGTTTTCGAGCAGTACTTC
CASRTSGRVFEQYF
>TRBJ1-1|.|.|TRBV30
TGTGCCTGGAGTCCGGGAACCACTGAAGCTTTCTTT
CAWSPGTTEAFF
>TRBJ1-2|.|TRBD1|TRBV5-1
TGCGCCAGCAGCCGCGACAGGGTGGGCTATGGCTACACCTTC
CASSRDRVGYGYTF
>TRBJ2-2|.|TRBD1|TRBV19
TGTGCCAGTAGTACCTTACGACAGGGGGCCACCGGGGAGCTGTTTTTT
CASSTLRQGATGELFF
>TRBJ2-3|.|.|TRBV7-8
TGTGCCAGCAGCTTAGCCAGAGGGAACACAGATACGCAGTATTTT
CASSLARGNTDTQYF
>TRBJ2-5|.|TRBD1|TRBV4-2
TGTGCCAGCAGCCGGGGGACAGGGGAAGGCGAGACCCAGTACTTC
CASSRGTGEGETQYF
>TRBJ2-1|few|.|TRBV5-6
TGTGCCAGCAGCCGGGGCTACAATGAGCAGTTCTTC
CASSRGYNEQFF
>TRBJ1-5|few|.|TRBV12-5
TGTGCTAGTGGTTTGCCGCAGGAAAGGGGTCAGCCCCAGCATTTT
CASGLPQERGQPQHF
>TRBJ1-1|.|.|TRBV11-2
TGTGCCAGCAGACTAAATTCGGGCACTGAAGCTTTCTTT
CASRLNSGTEAFF
>TRBJ2-7|.|.|TRBV27
TGTGCCAGCAGTCTGTGGGCAGGGCCTTACGAGCAGTACTTC
CASSLWAGPYEQYF
>TRBJ1-5|.|TRBD1|TRBV19
TGTGCCAGTAGTAGGCCCACGGGACAGAGTCGAATCCGTAGCAATCAGCCCCAGCATTTT
CASSRPTGQSRIRSNQPQHF
>TRBJ1-1|few|.|TRBV28
TGTGCCAGCAGTCACGGGGGGAGGGGCACTGAAGCTTTCTTT
CASSHGGRGTEAFF
>TRBJ1-4|.|.|TRBV5-4
TGTGCCAGCGGCTTTGACAGGCAACTGGGAAATGAAAAACTGTTTTTT
CASGFDRQLGNEKLFF
>TRBJ2-2|.|.|TRBV5-4
TGTGCCAGCAGCTTGGTGCGGAGCAACACCGGGGAGCTGTTTTTT
CASSLVRSNTGELFF
>TRBJ1-3|.|.|TRBV15
TGTGCCACCAGCGCCCCGCCCGGTTCGGGCTCTGGAAACACCATATATTTT
CATSAPPGSGSGNTIYF
>TRBJ2-3|few|TRBD1|TRBV18
TGTGCCAGCTCACCACCGATTCTAAACAGGGGTGGTGGCACAGATACGCAGTATTTT
CASSPPILNRGGGTDTQYF
>TRBJ1-6|.|.|TRBV9
TGTGCCAGCGCGGGTCCTAATTCACCCCTCCACTTT
CASAGPNSPLHF
>TRBJ1-2|.|.|TRBV29-1
TGCAGCCCCGCGAGAACGCCACGGGGGTATGGCTACACCTTC
CSPARTPRGYGYTF
>TRBJ2-7|.|TRBD1|TRBV4-1
TGCGCCAGCAGCCAATGGGTGAGACAGGGTCACTACGAGCAGTACTTC
CASSQWVRQGHYEQYF
>TRBJ2-3|.|TRBD2|TRBV19
TGTGCCAGTAGTATGGGACTAGGCGAGACAGATACGCAGTATTTT
CASSMGLGETDTQYF
>TRBJ2-3|few|TRBD2|TRBV29-1
TGCAGCCATGATTCGGGACGGGAGGTGGCAGATACGCAGTATTTT
CSHDSGREVADTQYF
>TRBJ1-4|few|.|TRBV6-1
TGTGCCAGCAGTGAGCAGGACGGGGGTAGTAATGAAAAACTGTTTTTT
CASSEQDGGSNEKLFF
>TRBJ1-4|.|.|TRBV2
TGTGCCAGCAGTGAAGCTCGGGGGGGTTCGAATGAAAAACTGTTTTTT
CASSEARGGSNEKLFF
>TRBJ2-5|.|TRBD1|TRBV2
TGTGCCAGCAGTAGACAGGGCACAGGGGAGACCCAGTACTTC
CASSRQGTGETQYF
>TRBJ2-7|few|.|TRBV19
TGTGCCAGTAGTGCTTATGACAGGCCGAGCTACGAGCAGTACTTC
CASSAYDRPSYEQYF
>TRBJ2-1|.|TRBD1|TRBV19
TGTGCCAGTAGCCCCGGGACAGATGCGACCAATGAGCAGTTCTTC
CASSPGTDATNEQFF
>TRBJ2-7|.|.|TRBV15
TGTGCCACCAGCAGAGATTTCTCGGAGGGGGCGTCCTTC
CATSRDFSEGASF
>TRBJ2-1|few|TRBD1|TRBV11-1
TGTGCCAGCAGCGGCCGGACAGGGCGCTCCTACAATGAGCAGTTCTTC
CASSGRTGRSYNEQFF
>TRBJ2-1|.|TRBD2|TRBV7-9
TGTGCCAGCAGAGGGACTAGCGGTACCTTGGTTTACAATGAGCAGTTCTTC
CASRGTSGTLVYNEQFF
>TRBJ1-1|.|.|TRBV27
TGTGCCAGCAGTTTATCGGTAGTCTCTGAAGCTTTCTTT
CASSLSVVSEAFF